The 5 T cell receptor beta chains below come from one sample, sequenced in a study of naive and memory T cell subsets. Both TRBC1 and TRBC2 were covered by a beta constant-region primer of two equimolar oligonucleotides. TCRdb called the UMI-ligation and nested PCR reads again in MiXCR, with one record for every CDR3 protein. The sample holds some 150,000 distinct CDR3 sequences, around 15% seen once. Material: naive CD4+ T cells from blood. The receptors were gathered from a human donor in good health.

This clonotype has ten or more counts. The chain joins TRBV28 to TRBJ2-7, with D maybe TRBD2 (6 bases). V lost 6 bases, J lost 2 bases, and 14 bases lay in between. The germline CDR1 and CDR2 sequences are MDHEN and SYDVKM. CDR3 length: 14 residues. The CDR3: CASRRQEGTYEQYF. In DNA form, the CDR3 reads TGTGCCAGCAGGCGGCAGGAGGGGACCTACGAGCAGTACTTC.

The CDR3: CASSYKQNTEAFF. DNA for the CDR3: TGTGCCAGCAGTTATAAACAGAACACTGAAGCTTTCTTT. The chain combines TRBV27 with TRBJ1-1; D uncertain. V was shortened by 4 bases and J by 1 base, with 7 bases between the two germline ends. Per germline, CDR1 MNHEY and CDR2 SMNVEV (reference sequence). This CDR3 contains 13 residues.

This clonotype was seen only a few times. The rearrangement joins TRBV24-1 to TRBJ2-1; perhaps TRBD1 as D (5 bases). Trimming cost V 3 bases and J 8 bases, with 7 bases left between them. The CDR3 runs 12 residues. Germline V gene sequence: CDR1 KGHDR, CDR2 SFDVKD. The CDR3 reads CATSDLRDEQFF. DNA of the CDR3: TGTGCCACCAGTGATCTCAGGGATGAGCAGTTCTTC.

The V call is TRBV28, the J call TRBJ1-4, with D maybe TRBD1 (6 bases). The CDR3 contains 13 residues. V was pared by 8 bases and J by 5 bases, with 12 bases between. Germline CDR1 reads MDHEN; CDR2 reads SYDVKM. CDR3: CASGPGENEKLFF. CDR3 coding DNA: TGTGCCAGCGGACCAGGGGAGAATGAAAAACTGTTTTTT.

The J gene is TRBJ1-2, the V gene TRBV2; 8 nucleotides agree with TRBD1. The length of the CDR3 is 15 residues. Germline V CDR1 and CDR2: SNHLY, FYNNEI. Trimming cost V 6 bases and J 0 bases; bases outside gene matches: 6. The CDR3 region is CASSPQGASNYGYTF. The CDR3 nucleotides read TGTGCCAGCAGCCCTCAGGGGGCGTCTAACTATGGCTACACCTTC.